Each of the 22 T cell receptor beta chains below was sequenced from the same sample in a study of T-cell memory formation after mild COVID-19. From the 5' RACE reads, TCRdb called clonotypes with MiXCR, one entry per CDR3 protein. Here the sample spans about 250,000 distinct CDR3 sequences, 15% to 20% being singletons. Sequenced: PBMCs or a T cell subset sorted from them (not recorded which). The receptors shown here come from a man aged 18 to 30 who had mild COVID-19 (a few samples of this study predate the infection). Cell type and time point are not known.

The V gene is TRBV10-2, the J gene TRBJ2-3; TRBD2 might be the D (6 bases). V was clipped by 6 bases and J by 4 bases, with 14 bases between them. The CDR3 is 14 residues long. CDR1 WSHSY and CDR2 SAAADI come from the germline V gene. The CDR3 coding sequence is TGCGCCAGCAGGGCGGGGCTGGCGCCAGATACGCAGTATTTT. Its protein product is CASRAGLAPDTQYF.

The chain carries TRBV5-1 and TRBJ2-7; no clear D gene. The CDR3 covers 13 residues. V was trimmed by 4 bases and J by 3 bases, leaving 11 bases between them. Germline CDR1 is SGHRS and CDR2 is YFSETQ. The CDR3 DNA follows: TGCGCCAGCAGCCCAACAACGAACTACGAGCAGTACTTC. Translated, it gives CASSPTTNYEQYF.

This clonotype was observed a single time. The rearrangement uses TRBV20-1 and TRBJ2-5; TRBD2 matches at 8 bases. Germline-derived CDR1 and CDR2 are DFQATT and SNEGSKA (reference sequence). V trimming: 1 base; J trimming: 5 bases; junction bases outside the gene matches: 12. The CDR3 is made up of 16 amino acids. The CDR3: CSARVAGSSRRETQYF. Here the CDR3 DNA reads TGCAGTGCTAGAGTAGCGGGATCCTCCCGCCGGGAGACCCAGTACTTC.

In its sample, this clonotype was seen a few times. The V and J genes are TRBV6-6 and TRBJ1-1; 10 bases map to TRBD1. The V segment lost 7 bases and the J segment 3 bases; nucleotides outside the gene matches: 8. The CDR3 extends over 15 amino acids. Germline V gene sequence: CDR1 MNHNY, CDR2 SVGAGI (reference sequence). CDR3 region: CASTTSTGGHTEAFF. For the CDR3, the DNA is TGTGCCAGCACCACCTCGACAGGGGGCCACACTGAAGCTTTCTTT.

The chain carries TRBV28 and TRBJ2-1; 7 bases match TRBD1. V shed 6 bases, J shed 8 bases, and the junction held 19 bases outside the gene matches. This CDR3 comprises 17 residues. Germline-derived CDR1 and CDR2 are MDHEN and SYDVKM. CDR3 region: CASSRNPRDSIIYEQFF. Written as DNA, the CDR3 is TGTGCCAGCAGCCGTAACCCCCGGGACAGTATCATCTATGAGCAGTTCTTC.

This clonotype was seen a handful of times. The gene calls are TRBV5-1 and TRBJ2-4; 14 nucleotides match TRBD2. CDR1 is SGHRS, CDR2 YFSETQ, per germline. The CDR3 runs to 15 residues. V was clipped by 4 bases and J by 9 bases; unmatched bases: 6. CDR3 sequence reads: CASSLGTSGGGIQYF. The CDR3 region has the DNA TGCGCCAGCAGCCTAGGGACTAGCGGGGGCGGCATTCAGTACTTC.

V is TRBV18 and J is TRBJ2-1; 8 bases align to TRBD1. This CDR3 comprises 15 residues. Germline V gene sequence: CDR1 KGHSH, CDR2 LQKENI. V lost 0 bases, J lost 7 bases, and 5 bases stayed unmatched. CDR3 region: CASSPPDRVGNEQFF. For the CDR3, the DNA is TGTGCCAGCTCACCACCGGACAGGGTCGGGAATGAGCAGTTCTTC.

This clonotype was counted only a few times. The rearrangement links TRBV6-5 to TRBJ2-7; TRBD2 aligns across 13 bases. This CDR3 is 15 amino acids long. Germline CDR1 MNHEY, CDR2 SVGAGI. The J segment lost 4 bases and the V segment lost 4 bases, leaving 4 bases of the junction unmatched. CDR3 in DNA: TGTGCCAGCAGTTCCCGGACTAGCGGGGGTTACGAGCAGTACGTC. Amino acid sequence: CASSSRTSGGYEQYV.

The chain recombines TRBV10-3 with TRBJ2-3; weak D call: TRBD2 (6 bases). This CDR3 is 14 amino acids long. Germline V CDR1 and CDR2: ENHRY, SYGVKD. With 4 bases removed from V and 2 bases from J, the gap between germline ends came to 10 bases. The CDR3 DNA sequence: TGTGCCATCAGTGGACTAGGGCCCACAGATACGCAGTATTTT. It encodes CAISGLGPTDTQYF.

This clonotype was seen a handful of times. V usage is TRBV5-1 and J usage is TRBJ1-3; possible D gene TRBD1, 5 bases. The CDR3 has 15 residues. From germline, CDR1 is SGHRS and CDR2 YFSETQ. V was shortened by 3 bases and J by 0 bases, with 10 bases between the two germline ends. CDR3 bases: TGCGCCAGCAGCTCGACAGCGTTCTCTGGAAACACCATATATTTT. Its translation is CASSSTAFSGNTIYF.

This clonotype was seen at least ten times. The genes are TRBV7-9 and TRBJ2-5; no firm D call. The CDR3 has 12 residues. V was cut by 1 base and J by 2 bases, with 2 bases left in between. Germline CDR1 and CDR2: SEHNR and FQNEAQ (reference sequence). The CDR3 loop reads CASSLEQETQYF. CDR3 nucleotides: TGTGCCAGCAGCTTAGAACAAGAGACCCAGTACTTC.

This clonotype was observed a few times. A read error may account for a junction end that differs from germline. J is TRBJ2-1 and V is TRBV4-1, with 9 bases fitting TRBD2. This CDR3 comprises 15 residues. CDR1 is MGHRA, CDR2 YSYEKL, per germline. The CDR3: CASRQGLAGSNEQFF. CDR3 DNA: TGCGCCAGCAGGCAAGGCCTAGCGGGGTCCAATGAGCAGTTCTTC.

The V and J genes are TRBV7-3 and TRBJ1-1, with D maybe TRBD1 (6 bases). The germline V and J ends were trimmed by 5 bases and 4 bases, with 11 bases remaining between them. CDR3 length: 13 residues. Germline V CDR1 and CDR2: SGHTA, FQGTGA. CDR3 amino acids: CASSANRATEAFF. CDR3 DNA sequence: TGTGCCAGCAGCGCCAACAGGGCCACTGAAGCTTTCTTT.

This clonotype has just a few counts. This chain links TRBV18 with TRBJ2-1; 8 nucleotides line up with TRBD2. V dropped 2 bases and J dropped 7; count of bases not matched to a gene: 7. The CDR3 covers 15 residues. Germline CDR1 and CDR2: KGHSH and LQKENI. CDR3 region: CASSPAGGLRNEQFF. The CDR3 DNA is TGTGCCAGCTCACCAGCGGGGGGATTGAGGAATGAGCAGTTCTTC.

This clonotype has a handful of counts. V usage is TRBV29-1 and J usage is TRBJ2-1, with TRBD1 matching 7 bases. Germline V gene data show CDR1 as SQVTM and CDR2 as ANQGSEA. V trimming: 3 bases; J trimming: 4 bases; junction bases outside the gene matches: 0. CDR3 size: 12 residues. CDR3 loop: CSVEGQYNEQFF. CDR3 bases: TGCAGCGTTGAGGGACAGTACAATGAGCAGTTCTTC.

The chain employs TRBV7-2 and TRBJ1-5; TRBD1 matches 7 bases. The germline V gene has CDR1 SGHTA and CDR2 FQGNSA. The V segment lost 5 bases and the J segment 7 bases; nucleotides outside the gene matches: 8. The CDR3 is 14 residues long. Here the CDR3 reads CASSTRQGGQPQHF. The CDR3 DNA reads TGTGCCAGCAGCACCCGACAGGGCGGCCAGCCCCAGCATTTT.

Only a few counts were recorded for this clonotype. The V gene is TRBV6-2 or TRBV6-3, the J gene TRBJ2-1; 9 positions match TRBD2. The CDR3 runs to 12 residues. The V gene's germline CDR1 is MNHEY and CDR2 SVGEGT. With 11 bases clipped from V and 4 bases from J, the junction kept 3 bases outside the gene matches. Here the CDR3 DNA reads TGTGCCGCGGGGGGGGAGTACAATGAGCAGTTCTTC. As protein: CAAGGEYNEQFF.

This rearrangement joins TRBV20-1 to TRBJ2-5; TRBD1 is a possible D gene (5 bases). This CDR3 contains 13 residues. The germline gives CDR1 DFQATT, CDR2 SNEGSKA (reference sequence). Between the trimmed V and J ends, which lost 6 bases and 5 bases, there was a span of 16 bases. CDR3 loop: CSADGDSAETQYF. The CDR3 DNA follows: TGCAGTGCCGACGGTGACAGTGCGGAGACCCAGTACTTC.

This clonotype was picked up a small number of times. This chain joins TRBV5-1 and TRBJ1-1; D is undetermined. V lost 0 bases, J lost 5 bases, and 8 bases lay in between. The CDR3 has 13 amino acids. Germline CDR1 SGHRS, CDR2 YFSETQ. CDR3 sequence reads: CASSLEARTEAFF. The CDR3 bases are TGCGCCAGCAGCTTGGAAGCGAGAACTGAAGCTTTCTTT.

This clonotype was seen more than once but under ten times. The DNA of the CDR3 is TGTGCCAGCTCACCAGAGGGCTCCGAGCAGTACTTC. This sequence encodes CASSPEGSEQYF. The V gene is TRBV18, the J gene TRBJ2-7, with D tentatively TRBD2 (5 bases). The CDR3 runs 12 residues. Trimming shortened V by 2 bases and J by 6 bases, and 8 bases separated the two germline ends. Looked up from germline, CDR1 is KGHSH and CDR2 is LQKENI.

This clonotype has more than one count but fewer than ten. The chain has TRBV5-1 and TRBJ2-5; unclear D gene. The V and J ends lost 1 base and 2 bases respectively, with 9 bases between them. The CDR3 runs 14 residues. Germline-derived CDR1 and CDR2 are SGHRS and YFSETQ. Written as DNA, the CDR3 is TGCGCCAGCAGCTTGCGGGCGGAGCAAGAGACCCAGTACTTC. As protein: CASSLRAEQETQYF.

This sequence joins TRBV12-3 or TRBV12-4 and TRBJ1-4; the D gene is possibly TRBD1 (5 bases). V lost 6 bases and J 7 bases, leaving 15 bases between the germline ends. The CDR3 extends over 14 amino acids. CDR3 coding DNA: TGTGCCAGCAGATCCCTGACAGTCGGTGAAAAACTGTTTTTT. As protein: CASRSLTVGEKLFF.